This T cell receptor (beta chain) was identified in a study of T cells in Graves' hyperthyroidism and ophthalmopathy. General observations from the study: Stable hyperthyroidism was told apart from ophthalmopathy by a model built on 13 V-J features. Blood shared most expanded thyroid clonotypes above 0.001. Model-based prediction identified ophthalmopathy a median about 7 months prior to its onset.

About this clonotype itself: The antigen remains undetermined.

TCR beta CDR3 region amplification was performed from RNA transcripts. First-round RT-PCR of the TCR CDR3 relied on the HTBI primer set. One entry per CDR3 protein results from TCRdb running MiXCR on the multiplex PCR reads. The data show 650,000 to 800,000 distinct CDR3 sequences, about 45% seen once. The CDR3 is made up of 15 amino acids. Germline V gives CDR1 MNHNY, CDR2 SVGAGI (reference sequence). The germline V and J ends were trimmed by 4 bases and 0 bases, with 10 bases remaining between them. This receptor was obtained from an adult man with Graves' disease, either hyperthyroidism or ophthalmopathy (not recorded which). The material sequenced was peripheral blood or thyroid tissue (not recorded which). The gene calls are TRBV6-6 and TRBJ1-3; D not certain. CDR3 in DNA: TGTGCCAGCAGTTTATACGGAGTCTCTGGAAACACCATATATTTT. This translates into CASSLYGVSGNTIYF.